One and the same sample provided the 16 T cell receptor beta chains below, sequenced in a study of T-cell memory formation after mild COVID-19. MiXCR was run by TCRdb on the 5' RACE reads, yielding one entry per CDR3 protein. The data contain 180,000 or so distinct CDR3 sequences, 9.5% to 13% of them singletons. The sample taken for sequencing was PBMCs or a T cell subset sorted from them (not recorded which). The receptors derive from a man between 18 and 29 years old who had mild COVID-19 (a few samples of this study predate the infection). Cell type and time point are not known.

In this sample, this clonotype turned up many times. This chain joins TRBV2 and TRBJ1-5; 7 bases are a match to TRBD1. V was pared by 6 bases and J by 7 bases, with 6 bases of the junction left unmatched. The CDR3 is made up of 13 amino acids. CDR1 and CDR2 from the germline V gene are SNHLY and FYNNEI. The DNA of the CDR3 is TGTGCCAGCAGATCGACAGGGAACCAGCCCCAGCATTTT. Translated: CASRSTGNQPQHF. The entire variable domain, with the rest obtained from reference TRBV2 and TRBJ1-5, is as follows: EPEVTQTPSHQVTQMGQEVILRCVPISNHLYFYWYRQILGQKVEFLVSFYNNEISEKSEIFDDQFSVERPDGSNFTLKIRSTKLEDSAMYFCASRSTGNQPQHFGDGTRLSIL.

This clonotype has a handful of counts. In DNA, the CDR3 is TGTGCCAGCAGCTTGCAATTCGGACAGGTATACGAGCAGTACTTC. Protein: CASSLQFGQVYEQYF. The chain recombines TRBV7-2 with TRBJ2-7, with 7 bases aligning to TRBD1. Germline CDR1 reads SGHTA; CDR2 reads FQGNSA. This CDR3 spans 15 amino acids. V dropped 3 bases and J dropped 4; count of bases not matched to a gene: 9.

Only a few counts were recorded for this clonotype. CDR3 region: CAWSIRGQWILEQYF. The CDR3 DNA reads TGTGCCTGGAGTATTCGGGGACAGTGGATTTTAGAGCAGTACTTC. This rearrangement joins TRBV30 to TRBJ2-7, with 7 bases matching TRBD1. This CDR3 has 15 amino acids. The ends lost 2 bases at V and 7 bases at J; junction bases unmatched: 14. Germline V CDR1 and CDR2: GTSNPN, SVGIG (reference sequence).

DNA of the CDR3: TGTGCCAGCAGCCAAGTCCAGGACTATGGCTACACCTTC. Its protein is CASSQVQDYGYTF. This chain links TRBV3-1 with TRBJ1-2, with D unclear. The germline CDR1 and CDR2 sequences are LGHDT and YNNKEL (reference sequence). The CDR3 runs 13 residues. Trimming left V 1 base short and J 3 bases short, with 6 bases between.

The chain joins TRBV6-5 to TRBJ2-2; D is perhaps TRBD1 (5 bases). This CDR3 has 12 residues. V was pared by 4 bases and J by 6 bases, with 6 bases between. CDR1 and CDR2 from the germline V gene are MNHEY and SVGAGI. CDR3 nucleotide sequence: TGTGCCAGCAGTTTGGGGCCCGGGGAGCTGTTTTTT. Protein: CASSLGPGELFF.

Only a few counts were recorded for this clonotype. This chain connects TRBV2 to TRBJ2-5, with D possibly TRBD2 on 6 matching bases. This CDR3 comprises 15 residues. Between the trimmed V and J ends, which lost 8 bases and 4 bases, there was a span of 20 bases. Germline V gene data show CDR1 as SNHLY and CDR2 as FYNNEI. The CDR3 reads CASAAAAGRGETQYF. Written as DNA, the CDR3 is TGTGCCAGCGCAGCCGCGGCGGGACGGGGAGAGACCCAGTACTTC. The whole variable domain, filled in from reference TRBV2 and TRBJ2-5, reads EPEVTQTPSHQVTQMGQEVILRCVPISNHLYFYWYRQILGQKVEFLVSFYNNEISEKSEIFDDQFSVERPDGSNFTLKIRSTKLEDSAMYFCASAAAAGRGETQYFGPGTRLLVL.

The J gene is TRBJ1-3, the V gene TRBV20-1, with 9 bases aligning to TRBD1. Trimming took 4 bases from V and 4 from J; bases not matched to a gene: 5. There are 14 residues in the CDR3. In germline, CDR1 is DFQATT, CDR2 SNEGSKA (reference sequence). CDR3 nucleotide sequence: TGCAGTGCTACCCGGACAGGGGAAGGAAACACCATATATTTT. The encoded protein is CSATRTGEGNTIYF.

This sequence joins TRBV30 and TRBJ1-4, with 8 bases fitting TRBD1. V shed 2 bases and J 7 bases; nucleotides not matched to a gene: 3. This CDR3 has 13 amino acids. Germline V gene data show CDR1 as GTSNPN and CDR2 as SVGIG (reference sequence). The CDR3 DNA sequence: TGTGCCTGGAGTCCAGGGGGCCCTGAAAAACTGTTTTTT. Protein: CAWSPGGPEKLFF.

This clonotype was picked up a small number of times. One junction end does not reproduce the germline sequence, and a read error may be involved. This rearrangement joins TRBV7-9 to TRBJ2-7; 10 bases match TRBD1. The CDR3 has 15 residues. Germline V lookup: CDR1 SEHNR, CDR2 FQNEAQ (reference sequence). In DNA, the CDR3 is TGTGCCAGTAGCTTTGACAGGGGGCGCATTTCCGAGCAGTACTTC. This translates into CASSFDRGRISEQYF.

The chain uses TRBV4-3 and TRBJ2-3; 7 bases agree with TRBD2. V was pared by 0 bases and J by 2 bases, with 11 bases of the junction left unmatched. CDR1 and CDR2 (germline): LGHNA, YSLEER. The CDR3 runs 18 residues. This CDR3 is CASSQEPLAGEITDTQYF. In nucleotides, the CDR3 is TGCGCCAGCAGCCAAGAGCCCCTGGCGGGGGAGATCACAGATACGCAGTATTTT.

This clonotype has just a few counts. This chain links TRBV5-1 with TRBJ2-5; D call uncertain. V was shortened by 2 bases and J by 1 base, with 9 bases between the two germline ends. The CDR3 length is 14 residues. Germline V gene sequence: CDR1 SGHRS, CDR2 YFSETQ. CDR3 coding DNA: TGCGCCAGCAGCTTTTTGGGGTCCCAAGAGACCCAGTACTTC. Amino acids: CASSFLGSQETQYF. Based on the CDR3 plus reference TRBV5-1 and TRBJ2-5, the full variable domain is KAGVTQTPRYLIKTRGQQVTLSCSPISGHRSVSWYQQTPGQGLQFLFEYFSETQRNKGNFPGRFSGRQFSNSRSEMNVSTLELGDSALYLCASSFLGSQETQYFGPGTRLLVL.

Written as DNA, the CDR3 is TGTGCCAGCAGTTTCAGGAGTTTGGGCTACGAGCAGTACTTC. Encoded protein: CASSFRSLGYEQYF. V gene TRBV6-2 or TRBV6-3 combines with J gene TRBJ2-7; D is ambiguous. CDR1 and CDR2 from the germline V gene are MNHEY and SVGEGT. Trimming pared 4 bases from V and 3 bases from J, leaving 13 bases between. The CDR3 has 14 residues.

This clonotype occurred many times. The V and J genes are TRBV20-1 and TRBJ2-3; 7 bases align to TRBD2. Germline-derived CDR1 and CDR2 are DFQATT and SNEGSKA (reference sequence). The CDR3 length is 15 residues. Trimming at V came to 3 bases and at J to 2 bases, leaving 8 bases not matched to a gene. CDR3 loop: CSARTSPTFTDTQYF. For the CDR3, the DNA is TGCAGTGCTAGGACTAGCCCGACCTTCACAGATACGCAGTATTTT.

The chain links TRBV10-3 to TRBJ1-5; weak D call: TRBD1 (6 bases). This CDR3 spans 13 amino acids. V shed 8 bases and J shed 4 bases, with 12 bases lying between them. CDR1 is ENHRY, CDR2 SYGVKD, per germline. CDR3 protein: CAIARQDNQPQHF. CDR3 bases: TGTGCCATCGCGAGACAGGATAATCAGCCCCAGCATTTT.

There are a few counts of this clonotype. This chain joins TRBV29-1 and TRBJ1-2; TRBD1 is a possible D gene (5 bases). Deletions cut 0 bases from V and 4 bases from J, with 9 bases between. The germline V gene encodes CDR1 SQVTM and CDR2 ANQGSEA. The CDR3 runs 13 residues. The CDR3, as DNA: TGCAGCGTTGAAGATCGGGGCGGCTATGGCTACACCTTC. Amino acid sequence: CSVEDRGGYGYTF.

DNA of the CDR3: TGTGCCAGCAGCCACTTTCTAGCCCACTCCTACAATGAGCAGTTCTTC. Its protein is CASSHFLAHSYNEQFF. The V gene is TRBV3-1, the J gene TRBJ2-1; possible D gene TRBD2, 5 bases. Trimming took off 3 bases at V and 0 bases at J, with 12 bases between the two ends. This CDR3 has 16 residues. CDR1 and CDR2 from the germline V gene are LGHDT and YNNKEL (reference sequence).